Sequencing of this TCR beta chain was carried out in a study of human T cells and chemical hapten exposure. Worth noting for this clonotype: This may come from a read error, since a much larger clone is one base off.

TCRdb analysed the RACE reads with MiXCR anew, one entry per CDR3 protein. The sample comprises approximately 85,000 distinct CDR3 sequences, about 10% of which are singletons, and 2.5% rests with the top ten. This CDR3 comprises 15 residues. Germline-derived CDR1 and CDR2 are LNHDA and SQIVND (reference sequence). Time point: patch test 2, 6 weeks after DPC sensitization. Described treatment: therapeutic diphenylcyclopropenone sensitization with weekly scalp DPC. The material sequenced was whole blood, taken in connection with sensitization to the hapten diphenylcyclopropenone (DPC). The genes are TRBV19 and TRBJ2-3; TRBD1 aligns across 8 bases. The sequence came from a woman aged 30 to 39 with alopecia areata. Some clones in this sample may be carry-over from other donors' samples. The CDR3 spells CASSISGTGTDAQYF. DNA for the CDR3: TGTGCCAGTAGTATCTCTGGGACAGGCACAGATGCGCAGTATTTT. Complete variable domain (other parts from reference TRBV19 and TRBJ2-3): DGGITQSPKYLFRKEGQNVTLSCEQNLNHDAMYWYRQDPGQGLRLIYYSQIVNDFQKGDIAEGYSVSREKKESFPLTVTSAQKNPTAFYLCASSISGTGTDAQYFGPGTRLTVL.